A single sample is the source of the 18 T cell receptor beta chains below, sequenced in a study of human T cells and chemical hapten exposure. Time point indicated: patch test 1, 2 weeks after DPC sensitization. Regarding treatment: therapeutic diphenylcyclopropenone sensitization with weekly scalp DPC. TCRdb reanalysed the RACE reads using MiXCR and keeps one entry per CDR3 protein. The data hold some 94,000 distinct CDR3 sequences, with roughly 12% observed a single time. This sample comprised whole blood, obtained in connection with sensitization to the hapten diphenylcyclopropenone (DPC). Receptors originate from a middle-aged woman with alopecia areata. Some clones in this sample may be carry-over from other donors' samples.

The chain employs TRBV20-1 and TRBJ2-3, with TRBD1 as a possible D gene (7 bases). The CDR3 consists of 18 residues. Trimming took 1 base from V and 1 from J, leaving 21 bases between them. Germline CDR1 reads DFQATT; CDR2 reads SNEGSKA (reference sequence). CDR3 region: CSARVGSAGRGGTDTQYF. Written as DNA, the CDR3 is TGCAGTGCTAGAGTCGGGTCAGCGGGCAGGGGGGGCACAGATACGCAGTATTTT.

There are a few counts of this clonotype. CDR3 in DNA: TGTGCCAGCAGTTACTCTACCGGGACAGGGAAGGCCCTGGACACTGAAGCTTTCTTT. Translating it yields CASSYSTGTGKALDTEAFF. The chain employs TRBV6-2 or TRBV6-3 and TRBJ1-1; TRBD1 agrees at 9 bases. V lost 0 bases and J lost 3; bases outside the gene matches: 14. CDR3 length: 19 residues. Germline V gene lookup returns CDR1 MNHEY and CDR2 SVGEGT.

The chain links TRBV5-1 to TRBJ1-1; D is perhaps TRBD1 (6 bases). The V end was cut by 4 bases, the J end by 4 bases, with 17 bases between. This CDR3 has 15 amino acids. From germline, CDR1 is SGHRS and CDR2 YFSETQ. The chain's CDR3 is CASSLGAAPRTEAFF. As DNA, the CDR3 is TGCGCCAGCAGCCTGGGGGCAGCCCCACGCACTGAAGCTTTCTTT.

This chain links TRBV20-1 with TRBJ1-5; no firm D call. The V end lost 6 bases, the J end lost 0 bases, and 12 bases lay between the germline ends. This CDR3 is built from 14 residues. CDR1 is DFQATT and CDR2 is SNEGSKA in the germline V gene (reference sequence). Here the CDR3 reads CSALDGYSNQPQHF. The CDR3 region has the DNA TGCAGTGCCCTGGACGGATATAGCAATCAGCCCCAGCATTTT.

The chain carries TRBV9 and TRBJ1-1; D is unclear. The germline CDR1 and CDR2 sequences are SGDLS and YYNGEE. The germline V and J ends were trimmed by 0 bases and 0 bases, with 6 bases remaining between them. The CDR3 is 14 residues long. The CDR3 DNA sequence: TGTGCCAGCAGCGTAGTACAAATGAACACTGAAGCTTTCTTT. Translation gives CASSVVQMNTEAFF.

The rearrangement uses TRBV11-3 and TRBJ2-1, with 8 bases lining up with TRBD2. Germline-derived CDR1 and CDR2 are SGHNT and YENEEA. J lost 5 bases, V lost 5 bases, and 11 bases had no gene match. CDR3 length: 16 residues. CDR3: CASSENGVAGNNEQFF. In DNA, the CDR3 is TGTGCCAGCAGCGAAAATGGGGTAGCGGGGAACAATGAGCAGTTCTTC. The full variable domain, with the rest looked up from reference TRBV11-3 and TRBJ2-1, is EAGVVQSPRYKIIEKKQPVAFWCNPISGHNTLYWYLQNLGQGPELLIRYENEEAVDDSQLPKDRFSAERLKGVDSTLKIQPAELGDSAVYLCASSENGVAGNNEQFFGPGTRLTVL.

This clonotype has a handful of counts. The chain is built from TRBV7-9 and TRBJ1-5; TRBD1 aligns across 7 bases. The junction had 5 bases not matched to a gene; V was cut back by 10 bases and J by 2 bases. This CDR3 is built from 13 residues. The germline gives CDR1 SEHNR, CDR2 FQNEAQ (reference sequence). The CDR3 bases are TGTGCCACCGAGACAGGGCGCAATCAGCCCCAGCATTTT. Amino acid sequence: CATETGRNQPQHF.

V is TRBV4-3 and J is TRBJ2-1, with D tentatively TRBD2 (6 bases). Germline V CDR1 and CDR2: LGHNA, YSLEER. Trimming took off 0 bases at V and 10 bases at J, with 19 bases between the two ends. CDR3 length equals 16 residues. CDR3 sequence reads: CASSQDPLRGSMEQFF. The CDR3 nucleotides read TGCGCCAGCAGCCAAGATCCCCTACGGGGGAGTATGGAGCAGTTCTTC.

The chain is built from TRBV4-1 and TRBJ2-7, with a tentative D call TRBD2 (6 bases). Trimming pared 9 bases from V and 4 bases from J, leaving 19 bases between. The CDR3 extends over 14 amino acids. Germline V gene lookup returns CDR1 MGHRA and CDR2 YSYEKL. CDR3 DNA: TGCGCCAGGGGGACTCGCGGGAAGGTGTACGAGCAGTACTTC. Amino acids: CARGTRGKVYEQYF.

This clonotype was counted at least ten times. The chain uses TRBV20-1 and TRBJ2-7; D not certain. The V end lost 0 bases, the J end lost 0 bases, and 6 bases lay between the germline ends. This CDR3 spans 13 amino acids. CDR1 DFQATT and CDR2 SNEGSKA come from the germline V gene (reference sequence). The CDR3 DNA reads as TGCAGTGCTAGAGATTTGAACTCCTACGAGCAGTACTTC. Protein sequence: CSARDLNSYEQYF.

This clonotype was seen many times. The J gene is TRBJ1-1, the V gene TRBV4-3, with TRBD1 matching over 7 bases. There are 12 residues in the CDR3. CDR1 is LGHNA and CDR2 is YSLEER in the germline V gene. V was pared by 4 bases and J by 8 bases, with 4 bases of the junction left unmatched. The CDR3 nucleotides read TGCGCCAGCAGCCGAGAGGACAGGGAAGCTTTCTTT. Translating it yields CASSREDREAFF.

In its sample, this clonotype was seen a few times. The chain joins TRBV27 to TRBJ2-7; TRBD1 might be the D (6 bases). The CDR3 is 15 amino acids. From germline, CDR1 is MNHEY and CDR2 SMNVEV (reference sequence). Between the trimmed V and J ends, which lost 8 bases and 4 bases, there was a span of 21 bases. The DNA for the CDR3 is TGTGCCAGCGGTTCAGCGCTCAGGACAGTGTACGAGCAGTACTTC. It specifies CASGSALRTVYEQYF.

This clonotype was found a few times. This sequence joins TRBV9 and TRBJ2-6; the D is unclear. Trimming took 5 bases from V and 0 from J, leaving 3 bases between them. This CDR3 has 13 amino acids. Germline V lookup: CDR1 SGDLS, CDR2 YYNGEE. The CDR3 region has the DNA TGTGCCAGCAGAAGCTCTGGGGCCAACGTCCTGACTTTC. Translating gives CASRSSGANVLTF.

The V and J genes are TRBV28 and TRBJ2-7; D gene ambiguous. Trimming removed 8 bases at V and 0 bases at J, with 17 bases between. The CDR3 has 15 residues. From germline, CDR1 is MDHEN and CDR2 SYDVKM. CDR3 sequence reads: CASGEPKGTSYEQYF. As DNA, the CDR3 is TGTGCCAGCGGAGAGCCAAAGGGCACCTCCTACGAGCAGTACTTC.

This clonotype was counted between two and nine times. This sequence joins TRBV11-2 and TRBJ2-1; D assignment may be TRBD1 or TRBD2 (6 bases each). Trimming cost V 5 bases and J 12 bases, with 14 bases left between them. There are 12 residues in the CDR3. The V gene's germline CDR1 is SGHAT and CDR2 FQNNGV. This chain's CDR3 is CASSPEGGVQFF. The CDR3 DNA sequence: TGTGCCAGCAGCCCCGAGGGGGGAGTGCAGTTCTTC.

Here the CDR3 reads CARHTGYAGNTIYF. The CDR3 DNA reads TGTGCCAGACATACAGGGTACGCTGGAAACACCATATATTTT. The rearrangement joins TRBV6-4 to TRBJ1-3, with D possibly TRBD1 on 6 matching bases. The CDR3 is made up of 14 amino acids. The V gene lost 9 bases and the J gene lost 2 bases, with 14 bases spanning the gap. The germline V gene has CDR1 MRHNA and CDR2 SNTAGT.

This clonotype was counted only a few times. This sequence joins TRBV7-2 and TRBJ2-1; D is uncertain. V was clipped by 5 bases and J by 7 bases, with 12 bases between them. In germline, CDR1 is SGHTA, CDR2 FQGNSA. This CDR3 is built from 13 residues. CDR3 residues: CASSPYGWNEQFF. The CDR3 DNA reads as TGTGCCAGCAGCCCATATGGGTGGAATGAGCAGTTCTTC.

This clonotype was seen more than once but under ten times. The chain uses TRBV7-6 and TRBJ1-6; TRBD1 agrees at 10 bases. The V segment lost 2 bases and the J segment 8 bases; nucleotides outside the gene matches: 12. This CDR3 contains 18 residues. The germline gives CDR1 SGHVS, CDR2 FNYEAQ. The CDR3 coding sequence is TGTGCCAGCAGCTTAAGGACAGGGGGTTCGTACCAGCATTCACCCCTCCACTTT. This encodes CASSLRTGGSYQHSPLHF.